Each of the 27 T cell receptor beta chains below was sequenced from the same sample in a study of graft-versus-host responses after intestinal transplantation. TCRdb's table, derived via immunoSEQ multiplex PCR, lists solely in-frame clones and lacks some. The profile shows roughly 81,000 clones, approximately 82% of them singletons. No antigen has been assigned to these receptors. Sample: unstimulated CD4+ T cells sorted from spleen or lymph node cells, taken before intestinal transplant. The source of these receptors is a human donor who received an intestinal transplant.

The rearrangement uses TRBV5-1 and TRBJ2-5, with 7 bases matching TRBD1. J lost 2 bases, V lost 4 bases, and 8 bases had no gene match. The CDR3 length is 15 residues. From germline, CDR1 is SGHRS and CDR2 YFSETQ. In DNA, the CDR3 is TGCGCCAGCAGCGCTCGAGGGACAGCTCAAGAGACCCAGTACTTC. Its protein is CASSARGTAQETQYF.

The V and J genes are TRBV2 and TRBJ1-5, with D possibly TRBD1 on 5 matching bases. The CDR3 length is 14 residues. From germline, CDR1 is SNHLY and CDR2 FYNNEI. V was trimmed by 6 bases and J by 0 bases, leaving 9 bases between them. The CDR3 is CASRGDFSNQPQHF. DNA of the CDR3: TGTGCCAGCAGGGGGGACTTTAGCAATCAGCCCCAGCATTTT.

This chain uses TRBV9 with TRBJ1-4, with 7 bases identical to TRBD1. This CDR3 region has 14 residues. The V gene end was trimmed by 0 bases and the J gene end by 5 bases; junction bases not matched to a gene: 1. The germline V gene encodes CDR1 SGDLS and CDR2 YYNGEE. The CDR3 DNA sequence: TGTGCCAGCAGCGTAGGGGACAGCAATGAAAAACTGTTTTTT. Translating gives CASSVGDSNEKLFF.

The V gene is TRBV7-9, the J gene TRBJ2-7; a weak D match, TRBD1 (6 bases). CDR1 SEHNR and CDR2 FQNEAQ come from the germline V gene (reference sequence). The CDR3 sequence is 14 residues long. V lost 5 bases and J 0 bases, leaving 11 bases between the germline ends. CDR3 residues: CASSIWDTSYEQYF. CDR3 bases: TGTGCCAGCAGCATATGGGACACCTCCTACGAGCAGTACTTC.

The gene calls are TRBV4-1 and TRBJ1-1; TRBD1 is a possible D gene (5 bases). The germline CDR1 and CDR2 sequences are MGHRA and YSYEKL. The CDR3 loop spans 15 amino acids. Trimming took 3 bases from V and 10 from J, leaving 21 bases between them. The CDR3 spells CASSQRGRPRTSAFF. The CDR3 bases are TGCGCCAGCAGCCAGCGGGGCCGTCCCCGGACCTCAGCTTTCTTT.

The chain links TRBV7-6 to TRBJ1-1, with D perhaps matching TRBD1 (6 bases). Per germline, CDR1 SGHVS and CDR2 FNYEAQ. The CDR3 loop spans 14 amino acids. Trimming shortened V by 5 bases and J by 0 bases, and 10 bases separated the two germline ends. The CDR3: CASSPGHMNTEAFF. CDR3 nucleotides: TGTGCCAGCAGCCCGGGACATATGAACACTGAAGCTTTCTTT.

The chain employs TRBV5-4 and TRBJ2-7; 12 bases are shared with TRBD1. The V gene's germline CDR1 is SGHNT and CDR2 YYREEE (reference sequence). J lost 7 bases, V lost 2 bases, and 4 bases had no gene match. The CDR3 length is 14 residues. The CDR3 here is CASSFGTGGQEQYF. The CDR3 region has the DNA TGTGCCAGCAGCTTCGGGACAGGGGGCCAAGAGCAGTACTTC.

This clone was seen just once. The rearrangement links TRBV27 to TRBJ2-7; D is undetermined. The CDR3 is 15 amino acids. Germline lookup yields CDR1 MNHEY and CDR2 SMNVEV (reference sequence). V lost 3 bases to trimming and J lost 2 bases, with 14 bases between them. The CDR3: CASSFVWPSPYEQYF. DNA of the CDR3: TGTGCCAGCAGTTTTGTGTGGCCCTCCCCCTACGAGCAGTACTTC.

The chain joins TRBV5-1 to TRBJ2-5; 11 bases are shared with TRBD1. After removal of 6 bases from V and 4 bases from J, the junction contained 11 bases not matched to a gene. Germline V CDR1 and CDR2: SGHRS, YFSETQ. The CDR3 spans 16 residues. The CDR3 DNA reads TGCGCCAGCACCCCAGTCGGGACAGGGGGGGCAGAGACCCAGTACTTC. Translating gives CASTPVGTGGAETQYF.

Only one count was recorded for this clone. The rearrangement links TRBV7-8 to TRBJ2-3, with TRBD2 matching over 7 bases. The length of the CDR3 is 15 residues. Trimming cost V 1 base and J 4 bases; bases outside gene matches: 5. The germline gives CDR1 SGHVS, CDR2 FQNEAQ. The CDR3 sequence is CASSLVVGGADTQYF. CDR3 nucleotides: TGTGCCAGCAGCTTAGTTGTGGGGGGGGCAGATACGCAGTATTTT.

This clone was found a few times. V and J are TRBV28 and TRBJ2-7; 9 nucleotides line up with TRBD1. The V and J ends lost 5 bases and 5 bases, in that order; junction bases with no gene match: 10. The CDR3 totals 15 residues. Germline V CDR1 and CDR2: MDHEN, SYDVKM. The chain's CDR3 is CASSTPTGGVHEQYF. In DNA form, the CDR3 reads TGTGCCAGCAGTACTCCAACAGGGGGCGTCCACGAGCAGTACTTC.

The chain combines TRBV6-6 with TRBJ2-1; D gene ambiguous. This CDR3 is built from 16 residues. The V end lost 0 bases, the J end lost 0 bases, and 9 bases lay between the germline ends. In germline, CDR1 is MNHNY, CDR2 SVGAGI (reference sequence). In nucleotides, the CDR3 is TGTGCCAGCAGTTACTCTTCTAGAAGCTCCTACAATGAGCAGTTCTTC. It specifies CASSYSSRSSYNEQFF.

This clone was seen only once. This rearrangement joins TRBV29-1 to TRBJ1-2; 8 bases fit TRBD1. Trimming cost V 7 bases and J 4 bases; bases outside gene matches: 8. This CDR3 region has 13 residues. Germline loops: CDR1 SQVTM, CDR2 ANQGSEA. CDR3 sequence reads: CSAAAGQGYGYTF. The CDR3 DNA reads TGCAGCGCTGCGGCAGGACAGGGCTATGGCTACACCTTC.

The rearrangement joins TRBV6-5 to TRBJ2-3; D perhaps matches TRBD2 (7 bases). CDR3 length equals 14 residues. Germline CDR1 MNHEY, CDR2 SVGAGI. V was shortened by 4 bases and J by 4 bases, with 12 bases between the two germline ends. For the CDR3, the DNA is TGTGCCAGCAGTTTAGGGGGGGTCCCAGATACGCAGTATTTT. Translation gives CASSLGGVPDTQYF.

This chain connects TRBV28 to TRBJ2-6; perhaps TRBD1 as D (6 bases). There are 15 residues in the CDR3. Germline CDR1 MDHEN, CDR2 SYDVKM. Trimming took 5 bases from V and 3 from J, leaving 11 bases between them. Here the CDR3 DNA reads TGTGCCAGCAGTCGACAGGCTGGTGGGGCCAACGTCCTGACTTTC. Protein product: CASSRQAGGANVLTF.

The genes are TRBV19 and TRBJ1-2; a weak D match, TRBD1 (6 bases). Deletions cut 1 base from V and 3 bases from J, with 12 bases between. CDR1 is LNHDA and CDR2 is SQIVND in the germline V gene (reference sequence). The CDR3 runs 15 residues. The CDR3 DNA is TGTGCCAGTAGTATAGGTGGGGGACAAGACTATGGCTACACCTTC. This sequence encodes CASSIGGGQDYGYTF.

The chain joins TRBV7-9 to TRBJ2-3, with 7 bases lining up with TRBD2. CDR3 length: 17 residues. Germline assignment: CDR1 SEHNR and CDR2 FQNEAQ (reference sequence). With V trimmed by 8 bases and J by 2 bases, 16 bases remained unmatched. The CDR3 loop is CASQRGGSRLITDTQYF. The DNA of the CDR3 is TGTGCCAGCCAACGAGGCGGGAGCCGCCTTATCACAGATACGCAGTATTTT.

This clone was seen more than once but under ten times. This rearrangement joins TRBV28 to TRBJ2-7, with 8 bases identical to TRBD1. Losses at the gene ends were 1 base for V and 3 bases for J; bases not matched to a gene: 2. This CDR3 is 14 amino acids long. CDR1 MDHEN and CDR2 SYDVKM come from the germline V gene. Written as DNA, the CDR3 is TGTGCCAGCAGTTTATTCGGACAGGGCTACGAGCAGTACTTC. This codes for CASSLFGQGYEQYF.

This clone was seen once. The chain combines TRBV7-9 with TRBJ2-1, with 8 bases aligning to TRBD2. J lost 12 bases, V lost 4 bases, and 11 bases had no gene match. CDR1 and CDR2 (germline): SEHNR, FQNEAQ (reference sequence). The CDR3 is 14 residues long. The CDR3 DNA sequence: TGTGCCAGCAGCTCCAGCGGGAGCCACCCTGGGCAGTTCTTC. Translation gives CASSSSGSHPGQFF.

The CDR3 region has the DNA TGTGCCAGCAGCTTAAAGCTTTACGAGCAGTACTTC. Amino acid sequence: CASSLKLYEQYF. The chain uses TRBV7-8 and TRBJ2-7, with D uncertain. The V gene lost 2 bases and the J gene lost 4 bases, with 6 bases spanning the gap. CDR1 and CDR2 from the germline V gene are SGHVS and FQNEAQ. The CDR3 has 12 residues.

The chain links TRBV4-1 to TRBJ2-5; 11 bases agree with TRBD2. With 4 bases clipped from V and 5 bases from J, the junction kept 6 bases outside the gene matches. Germline V gives CDR1 MGHRA, CDR2 YSYEKL. The CDR3 is 15 residues long. The CDR3 is CASSRMGLAAETQYF. Here the CDR3 DNA reads TGCGCCAGCAGCCGGATGGGACTAGCGGCCGAGACCCAGTACTTC.

The rearrangement joins TRBV6-9 to TRBJ2-5; a possible D gene is TRBD1 (5 bases). This CDR3 contains 13 residues. With 1 base removed from V and 4 bases from J, the gap between germline ends came to 7 bases. Germline V gene sequence: CDR1 MNHGY, CDR2 SVAAGI. CDR3 protein: CASSYLGRETQYF. For the CDR3, the DNA is TGTGCCAGCAGTTATTTGGGGCGAGAGACCCAGTACTTC.

This rearrangement joins TRBV5-1 to TRBJ2-1; D call uncertain. V shed 5 bases and J shed 6 bases, with 12 bases lying between them. The CDR3 has 13 amino acids. Germline V gives CDR1 SGHRS, CDR2 YFSETQ. The CDR3 loop is CASRELVTNEQFF. The CDR3 DNA is TGCGCCAGCAGGGAGTTGGTTACCAATGAGCAGTTCTTC.

This rearrangement joins TRBV10-3 to TRBJ2-7; 13 bases map to TRBD2. The CDR3 is 18 residues long. CDR1 is ENHRY and CDR2 is SYGVKD in the germline V gene. V trimming: 0 bases; J trimming: 0 bases; junction bases outside the gene matches: 5. CDR3 in amino acids: CAISESRTSGSVSYEQYF. As DNA, the CDR3 is TGTGCCATCAGTGAGTCTAGGACTAGCGGGAGCGTCTCCTACGAGCAGTACTTC.

The chain has TRBV4-2 and TRBJ2-1, with 7 positions matching TRBD2. The CDR3 is made up of 15 amino acids. Trimming took 1 base from V and 8 from J; bases not matched to a gene: 8. Per the germline V gene, CDR1 is LGHNA and CDR2 is YNFKEQ. The CDR3 sequence is CASSQGGGSGDEQFF. For the CDR3, the DNA is TGTGCCAGCAGCCAAGGTGGCGGGAGCGGCGATGAGCAGTTCTTC.

This clone was seen only once. V usage is TRBV5-1 and J usage is TRBJ2-1; TRBD2 matches 10 bases. The germline V gene has CDR1 SGHRS and CDR2 YFSETQ. The CDR3 is 15 amino acids. After removal of 5 bases from V and 3 bases from J, the junction contained 5 bases not matched to a gene. CDR3 coding DNA: TGCGCCAGCAGTCTAAGCGGGGGGGTCTACAATGAGCAGTTCTTC. Its protein is CASSLSGGVYNEQFF. Filled out from reference TRBV5-1 and TRBJ2-1, the complete variable domain reads KAGVTQTPRYLIKTRGQQVTLSCSPISGHRSVSWYQQTPGQGLQFLFEYFSETQRNKGNFPGRFSGRQFSNSRSEMNVSTLELGDSALYLCASSLSGGVYNEQFFGPGTRLTVL.

The rearrangement links TRBV15 to TRBJ2-1, with D perhaps matching TRBD2 (7 bases). With 7 bases removed from V and 3 bases from J, the gap between germline ends came to 16 bases. This CDR3 comprises 15 residues. Per the germline V gene, CDR1 is LNHNV and CDR2 is YYDKDF (reference sequence). The CDR3 DNA is TGTGCCACCACCTCGGGGGGCGCGGACTACAATGAGCAGTTCTTC. It translates to CATTSGGADYNEQFF. The entire variable domain, with the rest obtained from reference TRBV15 and TRBJ2-1, is as follows: DAMVIQNPRYQVTQFGKPVTLSCSQTLNHNVMYWYQQKSSQAPKLLFHYYDKDFNNEADTPDNFQSRRPNTSFCFLDIRSPGLGDTAMYLCATTSGGADYNEQFFGPGTRLTVL.